Below are 32 T cell receptor beta chains sequenced from a single sample in a study of T cells in Graves' hyperthyroidism and ophthalmopathy. TCR beta CDR3 sequences were amplified from RNA transcripts. With the HTBI primer set, the TCR CDR3 went through a first round of RT-PCR. Using its own MiXCR run on the multiplex PCR reads, TCRdb lists one record per CDR3 protein. The table records about 760,000 distinct CDR3 sequences, approximately 36% of them present only once. Sequenced: blood. All receptors come from a woman aged 40 to 49 with Graves' hyperthyroidism.

Remarks on this clonotype: Just one base apart from a much larger clone, this may be a read error. The chain has TRBV2 and TRBJ1-3; D is ambiguous. CDR1 is SNHLY, CDR2 FYNNEI, per germline. CDR3 length: 13 amino acids. The CDR3 nucleotides read TGTGCCAGCATAGAGTTGTTGGGAAACTCCATATATTTT. It is translated as CASIELLGNSIYF.

For this clonotype: Because the CDR3 is missing its conserved closing phenylalanine or tryptophan, this is likely a read error. The limits of the CDR3 on the DNA are not certain, so only TCRdb's listed CDR3 is given. CDR3 region: CASSIEGTSGVSL. V usage is TRBV19 and J usage is TRBJ1-6. The CDR3 totals 13 residues, both ends included. Germline V gene data show CDR1 as LNHDA and CDR2 as SQIVND (reference sequence).

The chain joins TRBV25-1 to TRBJ1-2, with TRBD1 identical over 10 bases. V dropped 8 bases and J dropped 8; count of bases not matched to a gene: 14. The CDR3 totals 15 residues. The germline V gene has CDR1 MGHDK and CDR2 SYGVNS. The CDR3 protein is CASSSSDRGIGGYTF. The CDR3 region has the DNA TGTGCCAGCTCATCTTCGGACAGGGGGATAGGAGGCTACACCTTC.

With regard to this clonotype: A read error may account for a junction end that differs from germline. This chain joins TRBV7-9 and TRBJ1-5; TRBD1 is a possible D gene (5 bases). Looked up from germline, CDR1 is SEHNR and CDR2 is FQNEAQ (reference sequence). The CDR3 is 15 residues long. In nucleotides, the CDR3 is TGTGCCAGCAGCCTTCACCGGGACGAAAATCAGCCCCTGCATTTT. As protein: CASSLHRDENQPLHF.

In regard to this clonotype: A clone one base away is much larger, so this may be a read error. The V call is TRBV7-9, the J call TRBJ1-1, with a tentative D call TRBD1 (5 bases). The V and J ends lost 6 bases and 4 bases respectively, with 12 bases between them. Germline CDR1 SEHNR, CDR2 FQNEAQ (reference sequence). This CDR3 has 13 residues. This chain's CDR3 is CASRGVLLTEAFF. The CDR3 region has the DNA TGTGCCAGCAGGGGGGTGCTGCTCACTGAAGCTTTCTTT.

The chain uses TRBV20-1 and TRBJ1-2; no definite D call. V was cut by 0 bases and J by 7 bases, with 12 bases left in between. Germline V gene lookup returns CDR1 DFQATT and CDR2 SNEGSKA (reference sequence). This CDR3 is built from 13 residues. CDR3 in DNA: TGCAGTGCTAGAGATATCACCGCTCCTGGCTACACCTTC. Encoded protein: CSARDITAPGYTF.

This clonotype was seen more than once but under ten times. The chain carries TRBV6-1 and TRBJ1-6, with TRBD1 as a possible D gene (5 bases). Germline CDR1 MNHNS, CDR2 SASEGT. Trimming cost V 2 bases and J 13 bases, with 12 bases left between them. The CDR3 contains 13 residues. DNA of the CDR3: TGTGCCAGCAGTGAAAACCGGGGGACCCCCCTCCACTTT. This codes for CASSENRGTPLHF.

V and J are TRBV10-3 and TRBJ1-3, with a tentative D call TRBD1 (5 bases). Germline values: CDR1 ENHRY, CDR2 SYGVKD. The length of the CDR3 is 14 residues. Trimming pared 4 bases from V and 6 bases from J, leaving 13 bases between. The CDR3 DNA reads TGTGCCATCAGTGGCTCAACAGGTTTAAACACCATATATTTT. Protein: CAISGSTGLNTIYF.

This clonotype was recorded at least ten times. The chain employs TRBV20-1 and TRBJ1-6, with a possible D match to TRBD1 (6 bases). Germline V CDR1 and CDR2: DFQATT, SNEGSKA (reference sequence). V was cut by 3 bases and J by 8 bases, with 11 bases left in between. This CDR3 is built from 13 residues. The CDR3 is CSASKAGDSPLHF. The CDR3 DNA reads as TGCAGTGCTAGCAAGGCAGGGGATTCACCCCTCCACTTT.

This clonotype appeared a few times. This chain links TRBV7-3 with TRBJ2-2, with 7 bases identical to TRBD1. Germline values: CDR1 SGHTA, CDR2 FQGTGA. This CDR3 is built from 16 residues. The ends lost 5 bases at V and 3 bases at J; junction bases unmatched: 9. The chain's CDR3 is CASSPAYTGDTGELFF. The CDR3 coding sequence is TGTGCCAGCAGCCCGGCCTATACAGGGGACACCGGGGAGCTGTTTTTT. The entire variable domain, with the rest obtained from reference TRBV7-3 and TRBJ2-2, is as follows: GAGVSQTPSNKVTEKGKYVELRCDPISGHTALYWYRQSLGQGPEFLIYFQGTGAADDSGLPNDRFFAVRPEGSVSTLKIQRTERGDSAVYLCASSPAYTGDTGELFFGEGSRLTVL.

This clonotype has at least ten counts. The rearrangement links TRBV15 to TRBJ1-1, with 8 bases fitting TRBD1. CDR1 and CDR2 (germline): LNHNV, YYDKDF (reference sequence). V lost 1 base, J lost 5 bases, and 6 bases stayed unmatched. CDR3 length: 15 amino acids. This CDR3 is CATSRARTGKTEAFF. CDR3 bases: TGTGCCACCAGCAGAGCTCGGACAGGGAAAACTGAAGCTTTCTTT.

The gene calls are TRBV2 and TRBJ2-3; 11 nucleotides align to TRBD1. The CDR3 has 15 amino acids. Per germline, CDR1 SNHLY and CDR2 FYNNEI. V lost 6 bases and J lost 4; bases outside the gene matches: 6. In DNA, the CDR3 is TGTGCCAGCAGCCTCCAGGGACAGGGGGCAGATACGCAGTATTTT. Amino acid sequence: CASSLQGQGADTQYF. The full variable domain, with the rest looked up from reference TRBV2 and TRBJ2-3, is EPEVTQTPSHQVTQMGQEVILRCVPISNHLYFYWYRQILGQKVEFLVSFYNNEISEKSEIFDDQFSVERPDGSNFTLKIRSTKLEDSAMYFCASSLQGQGADTQYFGPGTRLTVL.

The chain employs TRBV29-1 and TRBJ2-7; D may match TRBD1 or TRBD2 (5 bases each). The V gene's germline CDR1 is SQVTM and CDR2 ANQGSEA. The CDR3 has 15 residues. Trimming cost V 6 bases and J 7 bases, with 25 bases left between them. The CDR3 sequence: CSVGVEGSVTNEQYF. The CDR3, as DNA: TGCAGCGTAGGGGTAGAGGGTTCAGTTACCAATGAGCAGTACTTC.

Only a few counts were recorded for this clonotype. This chain joins TRBV7-2 and TRBJ1-3, with D hard to call. Germline V CDR1 and CDR2: SGHTA, FQGNSA. The CDR3 consists of 13 residues. V dropped 5 bases and J dropped 11 bases, with 16 bases sitting between them. The CDR3 region has the DNA TGTGCCAGCAGCCCCGCCAACCCGAACGCCATATATTTT. Translating gives CASSPANPNAIYF.

This clonotype occurred many times. This chain uses TRBV2 with TRBJ2-5; 9 bases match TRBD2. The CDR3 contains 14 residues. Germline values: CDR1 SNHLY, CDR2 FYNNEI. Germline trimming cut 7 bases from V and 5 bases from J; bases unmatched to any gene: 8. CDR3 in DNA: TGTGCCAGCACCTTTTTAGCGGGAGTGGAGACCCAGTACTTC. Its translation is CASTFLAGVETQYF.

Notes on this clonotype: With a much larger clone just one base away, this may be a read error. The chain combines TRBV7-9 with TRBJ1-2; D remains unclear. CDR1 SEHNR and CDR2 FQNEAQ come from the germline V gene (reference sequence). The CDR3 loop spans 12 amino acids. V lost 4 bases and J lost 4, with 7 bases in between. The CDR3 loop reads CASSYLTYGYTF. CDR3 DNA sequence: TGTGCCAGCAGCTACCTTACCTATGGCTACACCTTC.

The chain carries TRBV6-5 and TRBJ1-2, with unresolved D. Looked up from germline, CDR1 is MNHEY and CDR2 is SVGAGI. This CDR3 has 15 residues. V lost 0 bases, J lost 2 bases, and 10 bases lay in between. The CDR3 DNA follows: TGTGCCAGCAGTTACTCGTCAGACTTAAACTATGGCTACACCTTC. This translates into CASSYSSDLNYGYTF.

The chain employs TRBV25-1 and TRBJ2-5, with D hard to call. CDR1 is MGHDK and CDR2 is SYGVNS in the germline V gene. This CDR3 contains 10 residues. Trimming cost V 8 bases and J 7 bases, with 8 bases left between them. Written as DNA, the CDR3 is TGTGCCAGCGCCGAAGGGACCCAGTACTTC. It yields the protein CASAEGTQYF.

This rearrangement joins TRBV7-9 to TRBJ1-1; 9 positions agree with TRBD1. J was trimmed by 10 bases and V by 1 base; bases with no gene match: 7. Germline V gives CDR1 SEHNR, CDR2 FQNEAQ (reference sequence). The CDR3 is made up of 14 amino acids. Here the CDR3 DNA reads TGTGCCAGCAGCTTAGAACAGGGGGCAGTTATAGCTTTCTTT. Its translation is CASSLEQGAVIAFF.

This clonotype was counted a single time. The chain has TRBV7-2 and TRBJ2-7; D is perhaps TRBD1 (6 bases). Germline CDR1 reads SGHTA; CDR2 reads FQGNSA. This CDR3 has 13 amino acids. V lost 6 bases, J lost 5 bases, and 14 bases lay in between. In DNA form, the CDR3 reads TGTGCCAGCAGTTTCAGGGGCATGGACGAGCAGTACTTC. Translation: CASSFRGMDEQYF.

This sequence joins TRBV12-3 or TRBV12-4 and TRBJ1-3, with D possibly being TRBD1 (5 bases). The CDR3 sequence is 16 residues long. V lost 6 bases to trimming and J lost 1 base, with 16 bases between them. The CDR3 DNA follows: TGTGCCAGCAGCTTTTGGGGGGAGCTGTCTGGAAACACCATATATTTT. Translating gives CASSFWGELSGNTIYF.

The table lists this clonotype with many counts. The rearrangement uses TRBV14 and TRBJ1-1; no definite D call. Per the germline V gene, CDR1 is SGHDN and CDR2 is FVKESK. This CDR3 region has 13 residues. V lost 3 bases to trimming and J lost 1 base, with 6 bases between them. CDR3 protein: CASSHTRNTEAFF. The CDR3 bases are TGTGCCAGCAGCCATACCAGGAACACTGAAGCTTTCTTT.

This clonotype has more than one count but fewer than ten. V usage is TRBV2 and J usage is TRBJ1-3, with D possibly matching TRBD1 (5 bases). This CDR3 comprises 15 residues. Between the trimmed V and J ends, which lost 10 bases and 3 bases, there was a span of 19 bases. Germline assignment: CDR1 SNHLY and CDR2 FYNNEI. CDR3 sequence: CAKENDSSFGNTIYF. The CDR3 DNA is TGTGCCAAGGAAAACGACAGTTCCTTTGGAAACACCATATATTTT.

The genes are TRBV11-1 and TRBJ1-2; 9 nucleotides align to TRBD1. Germline lookup yields CDR1 SGHAT and CDR2 FQDESV (reference sequence). The CDR3 has 13 amino acids. The CDR3 spells CARGGQGVNGYTF. DNA for the CDR3: TGTGCTAGAGGGGGACAGGGAGTGAATGGCTACACCTTC. Drawing the rest from reference TRBV11-1 and TRBJ1-2, the complete variable domain is EAEVAQSPRYKITEKSQAVAFWCDPISGHATLYWYRQILGQGPELLVQFQDESVVDDSQLPKDRFSAERLKGVDSTLKIQPAELGDSAMYLCARGGQGVNGYTFGSGTRLTVV.

This clonotype was counted a single time. The chain employs TRBV6-5 and TRBJ2-2; TRBD1 aligns across 10 bases. The CDR3 length is 13 residues. Germline V lookup: CDR1 MNHEY, CDR2 SVGAGI. Germline trimming cut 8 bases from V and 13 bases from J; bases unmatched to any gene: 10. The CDR3 sequence: CASGTGRDRGLFF. CDR3 sequence (DNA): TGTGCCAGCGGTACGGGAAGGGACAGGGGGCTGTTTTTT.

This chain connects TRBV11-2 to TRBJ1-3, with a weak D call TRBD1 (6 bases). The CDR3 runs to 15 residues. Trimming cost V 5 bases and J 4 bases, with 15 bases left between them. Germline values: CDR1 SGHAT, CDR2 FQNNGV. CDR3 nucleotide sequence: TGTGCCAGCAGCCCTGATGGGGGGCTAGGAAACACCATATATTTT. Amino acid sequence: CASSPDGGLGNTIYF.

The rearrangement uses TRBV7-6 and TRBJ2-7; perhaps TRBD2 as D (5 bases). The ends were cut back, 4 bases at V and 6 bases at J, with 13 bases in the middle. Germline V gives CDR1 SGHVS, CDR2 FNYEAQ. The CDR3 has 13 residues. This chain's CDR3 is CASSYRGEGEQYF. CDR3 bases: TGTGCCAGCAGCTACCGGGGAGAGGGCGAGCAGTACTTC. Supplemented by reference TRBV7-6 and TRBJ2-7, the full variable domain reads GAGVSQSPRYKVTKRGQDVALRCDPISGHVSLYWYRQALGQGPEFLTYFNYEAQQDKSGLPNDRFSAERPEGSISTLTIQRTEQRDSAMYRCASSYRGEGEQYFGPGTRLTVT.

This chain's CDR3 is CSALMTGKYEQYF. The DNA of the CDR3 is TGCAGTGCACTTATGACAGGGAAATACGAGCAGTACTTC. The gene calls are TRBV20-1 and TRBJ2-7; 7 positions match TRBD1. Losses at the gene ends were 6 bases for V and 4 bases for J; bases not matched to a gene: 9. Per germline, CDR1 DFQATT and CDR2 SNEGSKA (reference sequence). This CDR3 region has 13 residues.

The sample holds many counts of this clonotype. The CDR3 nucleotides read TGTGCCAGCAGTTACCTTCGGACGAACGCTTTCTTT. Translated: CASSYLRTNAFF. This chain links TRBV6-6 with TRBJ1-1; D gene unclear. The germline V gene has CDR1 MNHNY and CDR2 SVGAGI (reference sequence). V lost 2 bases and J lost 11, with 12 bases in between. This CDR3 comprises 12 residues.

J is TRBJ1-2 and V is TRBV5-1; perhaps TRBD1 as D (6 bases). Germline V gene sequence: CDR1 SGHRS, CDR2 YFSETQ. This CDR3 region has 15 residues. Trimming left V 4 bases short and J 4 bases short, with 17 bases between. The CDR3 spells CASSQYSDSVYGYTF. The CDR3 bases are TGCGCCAGCAGCCAGTACTCGGACAGCGTCTATGGCTACACCTTC.

Ten or more counts support this clonotype. The chain joins TRBV19 to TRBJ1-5, with 7 nucleotides matching TRBD1. The CDR3 is made up of 16 amino acids. The germline gives CDR1 LNHDA, CDR2 SQIVND (reference sequence). V shed 5 bases, J shed 3 bases, and the junction held 10 bases outside the gene matches. Written as DNA, the CDR3 is TGTGCCAGTAGTGCCCGGACAGGTCCTACCAATCAGCCCCAGCATTTT. Translated: CASSARTGPTNQPQHF. Complete variable domain (other parts from reference TRBV19 and TRBJ1-5): DGGITQSPKYLFRKEGQNVTLSCEQNLNHDAMYWYRQDPGQGLRLIYYSQIVNDFQKGDIAEGYSVSREKKESFPLTVTSAQKNPTAFYLCASSARTGPTNQPQHFGDGTRLSIL.

In this sample, this clonotype turned up many times. The CDR3 region is CSVSRGSIYEQYF. Written as DNA, the CDR3 is TGCAGCGTCTCTAGGGGCTCTATCTACGAGCAGTACTTC. The chain links TRBV29-1 to TRBJ2-7, with a possible D match to TRBD1 (5 bases). The V gene lost 6 bases and the J gene lost 3 bases, with 15 bases spanning the gap. Germline CDR1 and CDR2: SQVTM and ANQGSEA. The CDR3 is made up of 13 amino acids.